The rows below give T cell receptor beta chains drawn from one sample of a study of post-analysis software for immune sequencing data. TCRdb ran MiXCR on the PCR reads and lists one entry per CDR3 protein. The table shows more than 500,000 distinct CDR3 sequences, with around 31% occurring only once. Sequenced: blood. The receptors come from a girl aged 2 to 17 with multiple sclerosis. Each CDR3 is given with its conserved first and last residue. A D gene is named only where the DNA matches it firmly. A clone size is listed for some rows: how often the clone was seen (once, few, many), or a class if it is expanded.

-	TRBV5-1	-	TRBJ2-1	CASSLVAGRSYNEQFF	TGCGCCAGCAGCTTGGTGGCGGGCCGCTCCTACAATGAGCAGTTCTTC
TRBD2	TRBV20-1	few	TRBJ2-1	CSASLLAGGIYNEQFF	TGCAGTGCTAGTTTATTAGCGGGGGGGATTTACAATGAGCAGTTCTTC
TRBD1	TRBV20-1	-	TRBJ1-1	CSARNTRGQGTTSDYTEAFF	TGCAGTGCTAGAAACACCCGGGGACAGGGGACCACATCGGATTACACTGAAGCTTTCTTT
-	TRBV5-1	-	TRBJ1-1	CASSLSRVPATEAFF	TGCGCCAGCAGCTTAAGTCGCGTGCCAGCCACTGAAGCTTTCTTT
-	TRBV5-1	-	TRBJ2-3	CASSLGETEDTQYF	TGCGCCAGCAGCTTAGGGGAGACCGAAGATACGCAGTATTTT
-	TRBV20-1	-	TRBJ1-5	CSASKGQPQHF	TGCAGTGCTAGTAAGGGTCAGCCCCAGCATTTT
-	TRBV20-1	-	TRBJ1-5	CSARLGYNQPQHF	TGCAGTGCTAGACTCGGATACAATCAGCCCCAGCATTTT
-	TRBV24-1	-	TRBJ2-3	CATSDLLTSDTQYF	TGTGCCACCAGTGATTTGCTGACGTCAGATACGCAGTATTTT
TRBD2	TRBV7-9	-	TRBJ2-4	CASSPGGSKEQYF	TGTGCCAGCAGCCCGGGAGGGTCGAAGGAGCAGTACTTC
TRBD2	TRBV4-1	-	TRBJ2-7	CASSQERGGSYEQYF	TGCGCCAGCAGCCAAGAGCGGGGGGGAAGCTACGAGCAGTACTTC
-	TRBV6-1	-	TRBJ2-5	CASSLLANRGETQYF	TGTGCCAGCAGTTTACTAGCAAATCGGGGAGAGACCCAGTACTTC
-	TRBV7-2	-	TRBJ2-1	CASSLGYWGYNEQFF	TGTGCCAGCAGCCTCGGATACTGGGGCTACAATGAGCAGTTCTTC
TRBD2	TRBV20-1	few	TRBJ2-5	CSARDGTSEGETQYF	TGCAGTGCTAGAGACGGGACTAGCGAGGGAGAGACCCAGTACTTC
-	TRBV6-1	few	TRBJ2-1	CASSEPGGYNNEQFF	TGTGCCAGCAGTGAACCAGGAGGTTATAACAATGAGCAGTTCTTC
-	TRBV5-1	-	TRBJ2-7	CASSLNGGSYEQYF	TGCGCCAGCAGCCTGAATGGAGGGTCCTACGAGCAGTACTTC
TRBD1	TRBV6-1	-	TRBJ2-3	CASKFPGQITDTQYF	TGTGCCAGCAAATTTCCGGGACAGATCACAGATACGCAGTATTTT
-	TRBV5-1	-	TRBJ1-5	CASSPRGGFQPQHF	TGCGCCAGCAGCCCTCGTGGAGGGTTCCAGCCCCAGCATTTT
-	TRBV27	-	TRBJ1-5	CASSSLARSSNQPQHF	TGTGCCAGCAGTTCACTGGCAAGGAGTAGCAATCAGCCCCAGCATTTT
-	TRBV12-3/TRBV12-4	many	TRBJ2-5	CASTLGETQYF	TGTGCCAGCACCCTTGGGGAGACCCAGTACTTC
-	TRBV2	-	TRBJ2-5	CASTGQGSQETQYF	TGTGCCAGCACGGGTCAGGGGTCCCAAGAGACCCAGTACTTC
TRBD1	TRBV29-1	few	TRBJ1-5	CSVEVDRGQPQHF	TGCAGCGTTGAAGTTGACAGGGGCCAGCCCCAGCATTTT
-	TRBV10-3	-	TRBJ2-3	CAISELPGRGGTDTQYF	TGTGCCATCAGTGAGTTGCCCGGGCGGGGCGGCACGGATACGCAGTATTTT
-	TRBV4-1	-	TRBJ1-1	CASSQDRFAGTTEAFF	TGCGCCAGCAGCCAGGATAGGTTTGCAGGGACCACTGAAGCTTTCTTT
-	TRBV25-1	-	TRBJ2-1	CASSDLSNEQFF	TGTGCCAGCAGTGACCTAAGTAATGAGCAGTTCTTC
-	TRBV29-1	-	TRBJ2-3	CSVEEASDTQYF	TGCAGCGTTGAAGAGGCATCAGATACGCAGTATTTT
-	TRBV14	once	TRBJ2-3	CASSQGIQPSTDTQYF	TGTGCCAGCAGCCAAGGCATACAGCCGAGCACAGATACGCAGTATTTT
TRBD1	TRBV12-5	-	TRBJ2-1	CASGLSYDRGFYMGPYNEQFF	TGTGCTAGTGGTTTGTCCTATGACAGGGGGTTCTACATGGGGCCATACAATGAGCAGTTCTTC
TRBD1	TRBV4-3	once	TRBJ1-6	CASSQEPGGYNSPLHF	TGCGCCAGCAGCCAAGAGCCAGGGGGATATAATTCACCCCTCCACTTT
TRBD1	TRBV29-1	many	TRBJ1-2	CSGQATNANYGYTF	TGCAGTGGACAGGCAACCAACGCTAACTATGGCTACACCTTC
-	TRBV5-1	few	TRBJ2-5	CASSFTAAPGETQYF	TGCGCCAGCAGCTTCACGGCCGCCCCTGGAGAGACCCAGTACTTC
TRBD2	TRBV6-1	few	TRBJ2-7	CASNERTRSYEQYF	TGTGCCAGCAACGAGAGGACTAGGTCTTACGAGCAGTACTTC
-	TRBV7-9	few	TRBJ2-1	CASSPRLLLTSSYNEQFF	TGTGCCAGCAGCCCCCGGCTCCTGCTCACAAGCTCCTACAATGAGCAGTTCTTC
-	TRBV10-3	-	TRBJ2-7	CAISDTGGGYEQYF	TGTGCCATCAGTGACACGGGGGGCGGCTACGAGCAGTACTTC
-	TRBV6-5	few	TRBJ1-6	CASSYTQGGARSYNSPLHF	TGTGCCAGCAGTTACACCCAAGGGGGGGCAAGGTCCTATAATTCACCCCTCCACTTT
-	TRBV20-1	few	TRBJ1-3	CSAPRGDFSGNTIYF	TGCAGTGCTCCTCGGGGGGACTTCTCTGGAAACACCATATATTTT
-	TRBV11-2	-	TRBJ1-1	CASSLHLNTEAFF	TGTGCCAGCAGCTTACACCTGAACACTGAAGCTTTCTTT
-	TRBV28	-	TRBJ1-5	CASHPRGSNQPQHF	TGTGCCAGCCACCCGAGGGGGAGCAATCAGCCCCAGCATTTT
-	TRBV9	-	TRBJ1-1	CSSSPTTVAFF	TGTTCCAGCAGCCCCACCACCGTAGCTTTCTTT
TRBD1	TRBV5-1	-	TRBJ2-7	CASHRLDGDRDSHEQYF	TGCGCCAGCCACCGGCTGGACGGGGACAGGGATTCCCACGAGCAGTACTTC
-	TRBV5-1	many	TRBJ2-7	CASSLAGTSYEQYF	TGCGCCAGCAGCTTGGCGGGCACTTCCTACGAGCAGTACTTC
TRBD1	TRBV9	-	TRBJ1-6	CASSVGQGRIDNSPLHF	TGTGCCAGCAGCGTGGGACAGGGGAGAATCGATAATTCACCCCTCCACTTT
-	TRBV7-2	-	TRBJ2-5	CASSQTRSGVTQYF	TGTGCCAGCAGCCAAACGAGGTCAGGGGTGACCCAGTACTTC
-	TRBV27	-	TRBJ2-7	CASSLLALDGYEQYF	TGTGCCAGCAGTTTATTGGCGTTGGACGGCTACGAGCAGTACTTC
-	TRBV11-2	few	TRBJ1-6	CASSSPKRGPLHF	TGTGCCAGCAGCTCCCCCAAGAGAGGACCCCTCCACTTT
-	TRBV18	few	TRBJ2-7	CASSPPGLSRNEQYF	TGTGCCAGCTCACCACCTGGGCTGTCAAGAAATGAGCAGTACTTC
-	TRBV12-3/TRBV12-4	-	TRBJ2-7	CASSYEATYEQYF	TGTGCCAGCAGTTATGAGGCTACCTACGAGCAGTACTTC
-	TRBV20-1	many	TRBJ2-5	CSAPIWTQETQYF	TGCAGTGCCCCTATTTGGACTCAAGAGACCCAGTACTTC
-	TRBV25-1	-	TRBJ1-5	CASSGLGANQPQHF	TGTGCCAGCAGTGGGTTAGGGGCAAATCAGCCCCAGCATTTT
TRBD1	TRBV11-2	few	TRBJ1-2	CASSVRYRGRRYGYTF	TGTGCCAGCAGCGTAAGATACAGGGGGCGCCGGTATGGCTACACCTTC